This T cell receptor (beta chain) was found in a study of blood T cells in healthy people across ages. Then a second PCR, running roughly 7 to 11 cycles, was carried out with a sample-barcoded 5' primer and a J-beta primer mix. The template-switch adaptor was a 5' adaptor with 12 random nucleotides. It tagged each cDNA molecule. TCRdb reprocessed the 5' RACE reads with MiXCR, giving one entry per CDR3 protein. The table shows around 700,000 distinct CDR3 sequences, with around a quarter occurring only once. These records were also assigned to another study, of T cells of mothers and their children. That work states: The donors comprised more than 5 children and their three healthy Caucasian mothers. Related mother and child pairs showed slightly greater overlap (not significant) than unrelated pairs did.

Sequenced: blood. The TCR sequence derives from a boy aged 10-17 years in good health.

This CDR3 reads CASSVGGTGDTEAFF. CDR3 nucleotides: TGTGCCAGCAGCGTAGGGGGGACAGGAGACACTGAAGCTTTCTTT. V usage is TRBV9 and J usage is TRBJ1-1; 8 bases align to TRBD1. Losses at the gene ends were 0 bases for V and 3 bases for J; bases not matched to a gene: 4. The CDR3 is 15 residues long. CDR1 and CDR2 from the germline V gene are SGDLS and YYNGEE.